Below, 27 T cell receptor beta chains from the same sample are listed, as sequenced in a study of blood T cell repertoires in COVID-19. The assay was immunoSEQ multiplex PCR, and TCRdb's table has in-frame clones only and misses some. The sample includes roughly 300,000 clones, 80% to 90% of them seen just once. The sequencing input was PBMCs or T cells enriched from blood (not recorded which). The receptors here all came from a woman aged 40 to 50 with acute COVID-19.

V and J are TRBV9 and TRBJ1-1; 9 nucleotides line up with TRBD1. Trimming cost V 5 bases and J 8 bases; bases outside gene matches: 7. CDR1 is SGDLS and CDR2 is YYNGEE in the germline V gene. The CDR3 consists of 13 residues. This CDR3 is CASRKPGTGEAFF. CDR3 nucleotide sequence: TGTGCCAGCAGGAAGCCCGGGACAGGGGAAGCTTTCTTT.

The chain recombines TRBV5-5 with TRBJ2-3, with 9 bases matching TRBD1. V lost 3 bases, J lost 0 bases, and 5 bases stayed unmatched. The CDR3 has 16 residues. Germline-derived CDR1 and CDR2 are SGHKS and YYEKEE (reference sequence). The CDR3 here is CASSSRQGVSTDTQYF. The CDR3 coding sequence is TGTGCCAGCAGCTCCCGACAGGGGGTAAGCACAGATACGCAGTATTTT.

V usage is TRBV3-1 (or the pseudogene TRBV3-2) and J usage is TRBJ1-2; 10 positions match TRBD1. Germline CDR1 and CDR2: LGHDT and YNNKEL (reference sequence). This CDR3 region has 15 residues. Losses at the gene ends were 3 bases for V and 4 bases for J; bases not matched to a gene: 5. In nucleotides, the CDR3 is TGTGCCAGCAGCCAGACAGGGGGCGCGGGCTATGGCTACACCTTC. It yields the protein CASSQTGGAGYGYTF.

This chain connects TRBV2 to TRBJ2-1, with 8 nucleotides matching TRBD2. Germline V gene lookup returns CDR1 SNHLY and CDR2 FYNNEI. The J segment lost 0 bases and the V segment lost 6 bases, leaving 4 bases of the junction unmatched. The CDR3 totals 15 residues. CDR3 bases: TGTGCCAGCAGCGTCGGGGGGGTCTCCTACAATGAGCAGTTCTTC. Encoded protein: CASSVGGVSYNEQFF.

The genes are TRBV5-1 and TRBJ2-5, with 7 bases lining up with TRBD2. V trimming: 5 bases; J trimming: 4 bases; junction bases outside the gene matches: 5. The CDR3 has 13 amino acids. CDR1 and CDR2 (germline): SGHRS, YFSETQ. The CDR3 is CASRSGGGETQYF. The CDR3 DNA is TGCGCCAGCAGATCGGGGGGAGGAGAGACCCAGTACTTC.

This chain links TRBV9 with TRBJ2-6, with D unclear. V lost 7 bases and J 0 bases, leaving 14 bases between the germline ends. Germline V gene sequence: CDR1 SGDLS, CDR2 YYNGEE. This CDR3 has 16 residues. The CDR3 DNA sequence: TGTGCCAGCTCCCCCCGAAGCTCCTCTGGGGCCAACGTCCTGACTTTC. Translated: CASSPRSSSGANVLTF.

This clone was counted a few times. The rearrangement joins TRBV27 to TRBJ1-6; 8 bases line up with TRBD1. V lost 6 bases, J lost 7 bases, and 11 bases stayed unmatched. Germline V gives CDR1 MNHEY, CDR2 SMNVEV (reference sequence). The CDR3 is 16 amino acids. Written as DNA, the CDR3 is TGTGCCAGCAGAGGACAGGGACAAATTCCCAATTCACCCCTCCACTTT. This encodes CASRGQGQIPNSPLHF.

This chain joins TRBV7-8 and TRBJ1-6; D may be TRBD1 (6 bases). The CDR3 has 18 amino acids. CDR1 and CDR2 (germline): SGHVS, FQNEAQ. V was shortened by 3 bases and J by 0 bases, with 15 bases between the two germline ends. CDR3 sequence reads: CASSFPRGASSYNSPLHF. The CDR3 coding sequence is TGTGCCAGCAGCTTTCCCCGGGGGGCGAGCTCCTATAATTCACCCCTCCACTTT.

V and J are TRBV7-9 and TRBJ1-3; D might be TRBD1 (6 bases). V lost 5 bases to trimming and J lost 2 bases, with 16 bases between them. The CDR3 is 16 residues long. Germline loops: CDR1 SEHNR, CDR2 FQNEAQ (reference sequence). CDR3 nucleotides: TGTGCCAGCAGCCTAACTGACAGGCGGACTGGAAACACCATATATTTT. Protein: CASSLTDRRTGNTIYF.

This chain links TRBV27 with TRBJ2-7; possibly TRBD1 for D (5 bases). This CDR3 spans 15 amino acids. Germline lookup yields CDR1 MNHEY and CDR2 SMNVEV (reference sequence). V lost 2 bases and J 2 bases, leaving 13 bases between the germline ends. In DNA form, the CDR3 reads TGTGCCAGCAGTTTAGAACCCCAGGGTCCCTACGAGCAGTACTTC. Translation: CASSLEPQGPYEQYF.

This clone was seen a single time. This rearrangement joins TRBV19 to TRBJ1-1; D perhaps matches TRBD1 (5 bases). The CDR3 sequence is 16 residues long. The V gene lost 5 bases and the J gene lost 1 base, with 17 bases spanning the gap. Germline CDR1 and CDR2: LNHDA and SQIVND (reference sequence). CDR3 bases: TGTGCCAGTAGTTCTCTCCCAGGGTCGGGGAACACTGAAGCTTTCTTT. Translation: CASSSLPGSGNTEAFF.

This clone came up a few times. V is TRBV5-4 and J is TRBJ1-6; 8 bases are a match to TRBD1. The V and J ends lost 4 bases and 3 bases, in that order; junction bases with no gene match: 3. Per the germline V gene, CDR1 is SGHNT and CDR2 is YYREEE (reference sequence). The CDR3 is 15 amino acids. The CDR3 here is CASSEGTGYNSPLHF. CDR3 nucleotide sequence: TGTGCCAGCAGCGAAGGGACAGGCTATAATTCACCCCTCCACTTT.

V usage is TRBV5-5 and J usage is TRBJ1-2, with a weak D call TRBD1 (6 bases). Trimming took off 2 bases at V and 3 bases at J, with 11 bases between the two ends. CDR1 is SGHKS and CDR2 is YYEKEE in the germline V gene (reference sequence). This CDR3 is built from 14 residues. CDR3 loop: CASSFQGLDYGYTF. CDR3 nucleotides: TGTGCCAGCAGCTTTCAGGGGCTCGACTATGGCTACACCTTC.

This chain uses TRBV5-4 with TRBJ2-3, with a tentative D call TRBD2 (7 bases). Germline CDR1 is SGHNT and CDR2 is YYREEE (reference sequence). CDR3 length equals 15 residues. The V end lost 0 bases, the J end lost 1 base, and 9 bases lay between the germline ends. The CDR3 here is CASSLDGGRTDTQYF. CDR3 sequence (DNA): TGTGCCAGCAGCTTGGACGGGGGGCGCACAGATACGCAGTATTTT.

About this clone: This CDR3 is also generated by other DNA sequences in the sample. The rearrangement joins TRBV6-5 to TRBJ1-3; TRBD1 aligns across 8 bases. The CDR3 has 14 amino acids. V trimming: 6 bases; J trimming: 2 bases; junction bases outside the gene matches: 3. The germline V gene has CDR1 MNHEY and CDR2 SVGAGI. CDR3 in DNA: TGTGCCAGCAGCTCGACAGGGGCTGGAAACACCATATATTTT. Residues: CASSSTGAGNTIYF.

The chain links TRBV7-3 to TRBJ2-4; D not resolved. Germline CDR1 SGHTA, CDR2 FQGTGA. The CDR3 is 16 amino acids. Trimming cost V 4 bases and J 3 bases, with 16 bases left between them. The CDR3 reads CASSSLTREDKNIQYF. CDR3 DNA: TGTGCCAGCAGCTCACTGACGAGAGAGGACAAAAACATTCAGTACTTC.

The rearrangement uses TRBV5-1 and TRBJ1-1; TRBD1 matches at 7 bases. V was clipped by 5 bases and J by 5 bases; unmatched bases: 6. The CDR3 has 13 amino acids. Germline assignment: CDR1 SGHRS and CDR2 YFSETQ. The CDR3 sequence is CASRRDSQTEAFF. DNA of the CDR3: TGCGCCAGCAGGAGGGACAGCCAGACTGAAGCTTTCTTT. Complete variable domain (other parts from reference TRBV5-1 and TRBJ1-1): KAGVTQTPRYLIKTRGQQVTLSCSPISGHRSVSWYQQTPGQGLQFLFEYFSETQRNKGNFPGRFSGRQFSNSRSEMNVSTLELGDSALYLCASRRDSQTEAFFGQGTRLTVV.

The chain is built from TRBV6-5 and TRBJ2-5, with D perhaps matching TRBD1 (6 bases). CDR3 length equals 15 residues. The germline V gene encodes CDR1 MNHEY and CDR2 SVGAGI. V was shortened by 2 bases and J by 5 bases, with 15 bases between the two germline ends. The CDR3 loop is CASSYARGTRETQYF. The CDR3, as DNA: TGTGCCAGCAGTTACGCCAGGGGAACTAGGGAGACCCAGTACTTC.

The J gene is TRBJ2-5, the V gene TRBV9, with TRBD2 identical over 12 bases. CDR3 size: 14 residues. V dropped 4 bases and J dropped 5; count of bases not matched to a gene: 3. Germline V gene lookup returns CDR1 SGDLS and CDR2 YYNGEE. The CDR3 sequence is CASSKTSGSETQYF. Here the CDR3 DNA reads TGTGCCAGCAGCAAGACTAGCGGGAGTGAGACCCAGTACTTC.

The chain combines TRBV2 with TRBJ1-6, with 7 bases identical to TRBD1. The V gene end was trimmed by 4 bases and the J gene end by 6 bases; junction bases not matched to a gene: 6. CDR3 size: 15 residues. Germline V CDR1 and CDR2: SNHLY, FYNNEI. The CDR3 nucleotides read TGTGCCAGCAGTGTGCGGACAGGCCCTAATTCACCCCTCCACTTT. It specifies CASSVRTGPNSPLHF.

The V call is TRBV28, the J call TRBJ1-1, with D possibly TRBD1 on 5 matching bases. The V gene lost 6 bases and the J gene lost 10 bases, with 15 bases spanning the gap. Germline assignment: CDR1 MDHEN and CDR2 SYDVKM. This CDR3 region has 12 residues. The CDR3 DNA reads as TGTGCCAGCAGGCCTAAGGAGGGGAGAGCTTTCTTT. Its translation is CASRPKEGRAFF.

The V and J genes are TRBV5-1 and TRBJ2-7, with TRBD1 matching 10 bases. The germline V gene encodes CDR1 SGHRS and CDR2 YFSETQ. V was clipped by 6 bases and J by 4 bases; unmatched bases: 10. This CDR3 spans 15 amino acids. DNA of the CDR3: TGCGCCAGCACCGGAGTTGGGACAGGGGAATACGAGCAGTACTTC. Translated, it gives CASTGVGTGEYEQYF.

V and J are TRBV4-3 and TRBJ1-6; the D is unclear. The CDR3 runs 14 residues. Trimming took 0 bases from V and 9 from J, leaving 9 bases between them. Looked up from germline, CDR1 is LGHNA and CDR2 is YSLEER. For the CDR3, the DNA is TGCGCCAGCAGCCAAGATGGGCTTTCTTCACCCCTCCACTTT. Translating gives CASSQDGLSSPLHF.

This chain uses TRBV5-1 with TRBJ2-1; 10 bases line up with TRBD2. The V gene end was trimmed by 5 bases and the J gene end by 5 bases; junction bases not matched to a gene: 16. Germline CDR1 and CDR2: SGHRS and YFSETQ. CDR3 length: 18 amino acids. The CDR3 here is CASSFGSGGSLTNNEQFF. In nucleotides, the CDR3 is TGCGCCAGCAGTTTCGGTAGCGGGGGGAGCTTAACTAACAATGAGCAGTTCTTC.

This chain joins TRBV2 and TRBJ2-3; TRBD2 matches 7 bases. The CDR3 totals 14 residues. Trimming cost V 10 bases and J 4 bases; bases outside gene matches: 11. The V gene's germline CDR1 is SNHLY and CDR2 FYNNEI. Written as DNA, the CDR3 is TGTGCCATCCCATTGGGAGGGCCCTCAGATACGCAGTATTTT. This translates into CAIPLGGPSDTQYF.

V usage is TRBV25-1 and J usage is TRBJ2-3; 9 bases agree with TRBD2. The trim removed 2 bases at V and 0 bases at J, leaving 6 bases unmatched. This CDR3 has 17 residues. The germline V gene has CDR1 MGHDK and CDR2 SYGVNS. The chain's CDR3 is CASSEGLAGTSTDTQYF. DNA for the CDR3: TGTGCCAGCAGTGAAGGGCTAGCGGGGACTAGCACAGATACGCAGTATTTT.

Comment on this clone: A read error may produce the germline difference seen at one junction end. The chain couples TRBV7-2 to TRBJ2-7; D unclear. This CDR3 is built from 13 residues. Germline CDR1 reads SGHTA; CDR2 reads FQGNSA. CDR3 residues: CASSLAQNYEQYF. The CDR3 region has the DNA TGTGCCAGTAGCTTGGCACAGAACTACGAGCAGTACTTC.